A selection of T cell receptor beta chains follows, all from one sample in a study of Ad26.COV2.S vaccination and SARS-CoV-2 variants. Sequenced by immunoSEQ multiplex PCR; TCRdb stores in-frame clones only, minus some. The data show some 640,000 clones, around 89% seen once. The sample was peripheral blood, taken in a trial of Ad26.COV2.S vaccine versus placebo. The origin of the receptors is a person aged 18 to 59 who received the Ad26.COV2.S COVID-19 vaccine or a placebo. CDR3s include the opening cysteine and the closing phenylalanine or tryptophan. The D gene is left open where the match is weak. Some rows have no size entry. The others give once, few or many, or a class for an expanded clone.

J gene: TRBJ2-7; V gene: TRBV19; clone size: .; D gene: TRBD2; CDR3 DNA: TGTGCCAGTAGTTCGAGCGGGAGCTCCTACGAGCAGTACTTC; CDR3 protein: CASSSSGSSYEQYF
J gene: TRBJ2-1; V gene: TRBV30; clone size: .; D gene: TRBD2; CDR3 DNA: TGTGCCTGGAGACAACTAGCGGCCTCCTACAATGAGCAGTTCTTC; CDR3 protein: CAWRQLAASYNEQFF
J gene: TRBJ1-4; V gene: TRBV7-2; clone size: .; D gene: TRBD1; CDR3 DNA: TGTGCCAGCAGCCAACCGACAGGGCTCGGGGAAAAACTGTTTTTT; CDR3 protein: CASSQPTGLGEKLFF
J gene: TRBJ1-5; V gene: TRBV6-4; clone size: .; D gene: .; CDR3 DNA: TGTGCCAGCGCCCCAGGGGACAATCAGCCCCAGCATTTT; CDR3 protein: CASAPGDNQPQHF
J gene: TRBJ1-3; V gene: TRBV9; clone size: once; D gene: .; CDR3 DNA: TGTGCCAGCAGCGTAGAAAGCTCTGGAAACACCATATATTTT; CDR3 protein: CASSVESSGNTIYF
J gene: TRBJ1-1; V gene: TRBV2; clone size: few; D gene: .; CDR3 DNA: TGTGCCAGCAGTGAACAGGTTGGAAGGGGGACTGAAGCTTTCTTT; CDR3 protein: CASSEQVGRGTEAFF
J gene: TRBJ1-5; V gene: TRBV15; clone size: .; D gene: .; CDR3 DNA: TGTGCCACCAGCAGAGATAACAACAGGCTTAGGCCCCAGCATTTT; CDR3 protein: CATSRDNNRLRPQHF
J gene: TRBJ2-2; V gene: TRBV10-2; clone size: few; D gene: TRBD2; CDR3 DNA: TGCGCCAGCAGTGCCCCTAGCGGGAGGGCCTTCGGGGAGCTGTTTTTT; CDR3 protein: CASSAPSGRAFGELFF
J gene: TRBJ1-1; V gene: TRBV7-9; clone size: .; D gene: .; CDR3 DNA: TGTGCCAGCAGCCTCGACCCGGCGACTGAAGCTTTCTTT; CDR3 protein: CASSLDPATEAFF
J gene: TRBJ1-5; V gene: TRBV7-8; clone size: .; D gene: .; CDR3 DNA: TGTGCCAGCAGCTTAGCGCGGGCATACCAGGAACAGCCCCAGCATTTT; CDR3 protein: CASSLARAYQEQPQHF
J gene: TRBJ2-7; V gene: TRBV5-1; clone size: .; D gene: .; CDR3 DNA: TGCGCCAGCAGCTTGGCAGGCGAGCAGTACTTC; CDR3 protein: CASSLAGEQYF
J gene: TRBJ1-1; V gene: TRBV29-1; clone size: .; D gene: .; CDR3 DNA: TGCAGCGTTGAAATGCCTAGGCAGGCTCTTGGTACTGAAGCTTTCTTT; CDR3 protein: CSVEMPRQALGTEAFF
J gene: TRBJ2-1; V gene: TRBV25-1; clone size: .; D gene: TRBD1; CDR3 DNA: TGTGCCAGCAGTAGGGAAACAGGGGGTTATCAGGGTGAGCAGTTCTTC; CDR3 protein: CASSRETGGYQGEQFF
J gene: TRBJ2-2; V gene: TRBV4-3; clone size: .; D gene: .; CDR3 DNA: TGCGCCAGCAGCCAAGATACGTTGTCCAGTCTCGGGGAGCTGTTTTTT; CDR3 protein: CASSQDTLSSLGELFF
J gene: TRBJ1-2; V gene: TRBV19; clone size: .; D gene: TRBD1; CDR3 DNA: TGTGCCAGTAGGGGACAGCCCTATGGCTACACCTTC; CDR3 protein: CASRGQPYGYTF
J gene: TRBJ1-4; V gene: TRBV10-3; clone size: .; D gene: .; CDR3 DNA: TGTGCCATCAGTGGGGGGGACGGAAAACTGTTTTTT; CDR3 protein: CAISGGDGKLFF
J gene: TRBJ2-2; V gene: TRBV27; clone size: .; D gene: TRBD1; CDR3 DNA: TGTGCCAGCAGCTGGGACAGTGCATCCGGGGAGCTGTTTTTT; CDR3 protein: CASSWDSASGELFF
J gene: TRBJ2-1; V gene: TRBV11-3; clone size: .; D gene: TRBD2; CDR3 DNA: TGTGCCAGCAGCTGGACTAGCGGAGACTACAATGAGCAGTTCTTC; CDR3 protein: CASSWTSGDYNEQFF
J gene: TRBJ1-6; V gene: TRBV6-2/TRBV6-3; clone size: .; D gene: TRBD1; CDR3 DNA: TGTGCCAGCAGTTACTCTACGGGACAGGAGAGCTCCTATAATTCACCCCTCCACTTT; CDR3 protein: CASSYSTGQESSYNSPLHF
J gene: TRBJ1-2; V gene: TRBV7-2; clone size: .; D gene: .; CDR3 DNA: TGTGCCAGCAGCTTATATGAAGCTAACTATGGCTACACCTTC; CDR3 protein: CASSLYEANYGYTF
J gene: TRBJ2-3; V gene: TRBV7-9; clone size: .; D gene: TRBD1; CDR3 DNA: TGTGCCAGCAGCCCATGGACAGGGTGGGCAGATACGCAGTATTTT; CDR3 protein: CASSPWTGWADTQYF
J gene: TRBJ1-2; V gene: TRBV2; clone size: .; D gene: .; CDR3 DNA: TGTGCCAGCGAGGTTTCTATAGGGCAGGGAACTACCTATGGCTACACCTTC; CDR3 protein: CASEVSIGQGTTYGYTF
J gene: TRBJ2-7; V gene: TRBV4-3; clone size: once; D gene: .; CDR3 DNA: TGCGCCAGCAGTCCCGGGGACCACTACGAGCAGTACTTC; CDR3 protein: CASSPGDHYEQYF
J gene: TRBJ1-1; V gene: TRBV18; clone size: .; D gene: TRBD1; CDR3 DNA: TGTGCCAGCTCACCGTTGGGACAGCCGAACACTGAAGCTTTCTTT; CDR3 protein: CASSPLGQPNTEAFF
J gene: TRBJ1-1; V gene: TRBV7-9; clone size: .; D gene: .; CDR3 DNA: TGTGCCAGCCGTTTGGCCCTGAACACTGAAGCTTTCTTT; CDR3 protein: CASRLALNTEAFF
J gene: TRBJ2-3; V gene: TRBV25-1; clone size: .; D gene: .; CDR3 DNA: TGTGCCAGCAGTGGTCGACAGTATTCAGATACGCAGTATTTT; CDR3 protein: CASSGRQYSDTQYF
J gene: TRBJ2-3; V gene: TRBV24-1; clone size: .; D gene: .; CDR3 DNA: TGTGCCACCAGTGATTGGGGAGATACGCAGTATTTT; CDR3 protein: CATSDWGDTQYF
J gene: TRBJ2-7; V gene: TRBV6-5; clone size: .; D gene: TRBD1; CDR3 DNA: TGTGCCAGCAGTTACGGGGACAGGGGGCTATACGAGCAGTACTTC; CDR3 protein: CASSYGDRGLYEQYF
J gene: TRBJ2-1; V gene: TRBV6-5; clone size: .; D gene: TRBD2; CDR3 DNA: TGTGCCAGCAGTTATCTGGCTAGCGGGAGGAATGAGCAGTTCTTC; CDR3 protein: CASSYLASGRNEQFF
J gene: TRBJ2-1; V gene: TRBV7-2; clone size: .; D gene: .; CDR3 DNA: TGTGCCAGCAGCTTAGTTTTCGCCCGTGAGGGAGGGCAGTTCTTC; CDR3 protein: CASSLVFAREGGQFF
J gene: TRBJ2-3; V gene: TRBV7-8; clone size: .; D gene: .; CDR3 DNA: TGTGCCAGCAGCTTAGCTAGCCCAACGCAGTATTTT; CDR3 protein: CASSLASPTQYF
J gene: TRBJ2-6; V gene: TRBV11-2; clone size: .; D gene: .; CDR3 DNA: TGTGCCAGCAGCTTAGCCCTTTCGGGGTCTGGGGCCAACGTCCTGACTTTC; CDR3 protein: CASSLALSGSGANVLTF
J gene: TRBJ1-1; V gene: TRBV18; clone size: .; D gene: .; CDR3 DNA: TGTGCCAGCACGAGGGAAGGGGACACTGAAGCTTTCTTT; CDR3 protein: CASTREGDTEAFF
J gene: TRBJ2-3; V gene: TRBV5-1; clone size: .; D gene: TRBD1; CDR3 DNA: TGCGCCAGCAGCTCCGGGACAGGGTCTATAGCTAGCACAGATACGCAGTATTTT; CDR3 protein: CASSSGTGSIASTDTQYF
J gene: TRBJ1-1; V gene: TRBV27; clone size: .; D gene: .; CDR3 DNA: TGTGCCAGCAGTCCCGCCCCCCACTACACCGAAGCTTTCTTT; CDR3 protein: CASSPAPHYTEAFF
J gene: TRBJ1-6; V gene: TRBV18; clone size: .; D gene: TRBD1; CDR3 DNA: TGTGCCAGCTCACCATCTGACAGGGCCAATTCACCCCTCCACTTT; CDR3 protein: CASSPSDRANSPLHF
J gene: TRBJ1-4; V gene: TRBV2; clone size: .; D gene: .; CDR3 DNA: TGTGCCAGCAGTGAGAGGGACAAACTGTTTTTT; CDR3 protein: CASSERDKLFF
J gene: TRBJ2-3; V gene: TRBV7-9; clone size: .; D gene: TRBD2; CDR3 DNA: TGTGCCAGCAGCTCCCTCCGGGCTAGCGGACGCACAGATACGCAGTATTTT; CDR3 protein: CASSSLRASGRTDTQYF
J gene: TRBJ1-1; V gene: TRBV5-1; clone size: .; D gene: .; CDR3 DNA: TGCGCCAGCAGTCAGAACAGGGCGAACACTGAAGCTTTCTTT; CDR3 protein: CASSQNRANTEAFF
J gene: TRBJ2-7; V gene: TRBV6-5; clone size: .; D gene: TRBD2; CDR3 DNA: TGTGCCAGCAGTTCAGGGAGGGTCTCCTACGAGCAGTACTTC; CDR3 protein: CASSSGRVSYEQYF
J gene: TRBJ2-3; V gene: TRBV3-1/TRBV3-2; clone size: .; D gene: .; CDR3 DNA: TGTGCCAGCAGCCAAGATTTAACAACCTCGAGCACAGATACGCAGTATTTT; CDR3 protein: CASSQDLTTSSTDTQYF